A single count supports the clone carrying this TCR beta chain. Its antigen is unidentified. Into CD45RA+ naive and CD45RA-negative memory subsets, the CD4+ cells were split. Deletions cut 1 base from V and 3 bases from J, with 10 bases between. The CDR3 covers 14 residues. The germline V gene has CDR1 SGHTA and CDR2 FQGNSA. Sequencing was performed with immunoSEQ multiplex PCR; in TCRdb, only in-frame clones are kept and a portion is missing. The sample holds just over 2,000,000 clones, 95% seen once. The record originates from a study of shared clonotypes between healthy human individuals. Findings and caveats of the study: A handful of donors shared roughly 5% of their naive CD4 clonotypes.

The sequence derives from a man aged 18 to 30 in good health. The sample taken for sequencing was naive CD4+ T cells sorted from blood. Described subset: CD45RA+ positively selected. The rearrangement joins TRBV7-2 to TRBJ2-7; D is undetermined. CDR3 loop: CASSLVGKNYEQYF. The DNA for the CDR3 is TGTGCCAGCAGCTTAGTCGGCAAAAACTACGAGCAGTACTTC. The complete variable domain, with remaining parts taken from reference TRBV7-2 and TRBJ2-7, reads GAGVSQSPSNKVTEKGKDVELRCDPISGHTALYWYRQSLGQGLEFLIYFQGNSAPDKSGLPSDRFSAERTGGSVSTLTIQRTQQEDSAVYLCASSLVGKNYEQYFGPGTRLTVT.